This passage covers 24 T cell receptor beta chains from one sample sequenced in a study of OX40 agonist ivuxolimab in advanced cancers. Library preparation used the immunoSEQ multiplex PCR assay. Not all clones reach the TCRdb copy of this immuneACCESS table, which keeps in-frame sequences only. Checked studies attribute under half of the gap to unresolved V genes and leave the rest unexplained. This sample gives tens of thousands of clones in total; 91% of them show up just once. The top ten clonotypes cover 14% of the sample. This sample comprised CD4+ or CD8+ T cells sorted from blood, obtained in a trial of the OX40 agonist ivuxolimab. All receptors derive from an adult with an advanced solid tumor such as melanoma, head and neck, liver or kidney cancer.

The genes are TRBV2 and TRBJ2-2, with D possibly being TRBD2 (6 bases). Trimming cost V 8 bases and J 1 base, with 14 bases left between them. The CDR3 runs 15 residues. Germline lookup yields CDR1 SNHLY and CDR2 FYNNEI. The CDR3 region has the DNA TGTGCCAGCTCGCGTGAGGGACTGAACACCGGGGAGCTGTTTTTT. This gives the protein CASSREGLNTGELFF.

This rearrangement joins TRBV11-2 to TRBJ1-5, with D perhaps matching TRBD1 (5 bases). Trimming removed 4 bases from V and 6 bases from J, with 10 bases in between. Germline-derived CDR1 and CDR2 are SGHAT and FQNNGV. The CDR3 runs to 13 residues. CDR3 DNA: TGTGCCAGCAGCTCCGGACATACTCAGCCCCAGCATTTT. Protein: CASSSGHTQPQHF.

The J gene is TRBJ2-1, the V gene TRBV7-3; TRBD2 aligns across 16 bases. CDR1 is SGHTA, CDR2 FQGTGA, per germline. V was pared by 5 bases and J by 1 base, with 5 bases of the junction left unmatched. The CDR3 is made up of 18 amino acids. CDR3 in amino acids: CASSPGTSGRGSYNEQFF. The CDR3 DNA reads as TGTGCCAGCAGCCCCGGGACTAGCGGGAGGGGGTCCTACAATGAGCAGTTCTTC.

The CDR3: CASSQDRNEQFF. The CDR3 DNA is TGTGCCAGCAGCCAGGATAGGAATGAGCAGTTCTTC. The gene calls are TRBV11-2 and TRBJ2-1; D gene unclear. CDR3 length: 12 amino acids. Trimming left V 5 bases short and J 7 bases short, with 9 bases between. Germline assignment: CDR1 SGHAT and CDR2 FQNNGV.

The rearrangement uses TRBV5-8 and TRBJ2-7, with 12 bases aligning to TRBD1. The ends lost 4 bases at V and 7 bases at J; junction bases unmatched: 6. Germline lookup yields CDR1 SGHTS and CDR2 YDEGEE. The CDR3 is 14 residues long. CDR3 nucleotides: TGTGCCAGCAGCCTGGGACAGGGGGCGAGGGAGCAGTACTTC. It translates to CASSLGQGAREQYF.

This chain connects TRBV9 to TRBJ2-3, with no clear D. The germline V gene encodes CDR1 SGDLS and CDR2 YYNGEE. The CDR3 length is 12 residues. V lost 0 bases to trimming and J lost 6 bases, with 5 bases between them. CDR3 amino acids: CASSVATDTQYF. The DNA for the CDR3 is TGTGCCAGCAGCGTAGCTACGGATACGCAGTATTTT.

This chain uses TRBV11-2 with TRBJ2-7; a possible D gene is TRBD1 (5 bases). V was pared by 1 base and J by 4 bases, with 11 bases between. This CDR3 is built from 14 residues. Germline V lookup: CDR1 SGHAT, CDR2 FQNNGV. The CDR3 is CASSLVAGPYEQYF. In DNA, the CDR3 is TGTGCCAGCAGCTTAGTGGCAGGGCCATACGAGCAGTACTTC. The variable domain in full, completed from reference TRBV11-2 and TRBJ2-7, reads EAGVAQSPRYKIIEKRQSVAFWCNPISGHATLYWYQQILGQGPKLLIQFQNNGVVDDSQLPKDRFSAERLKGVDSTLKIQPAKLEDSAVYLCASSLVAGPYEQYFGPGTRLTVT.

Comments on this clone: The junction differs from germline at one of its ends, possibly a read error. This chain links TRBV6-4 with TRBJ2-7, with TRBD1 matching over 9 bases. The CDR3 totals 15 residues. Germline CDR1 is MRHNA and CDR2 is SNTAGT. Here the CDR3 reads CASSLRDRETYGQYF. DNA of the CDR3: TGTGCCAGCAGTCTCCGGGACAGGGAAACCTACGGGCAGTACTTC.

The V gene is TRBV30, the J gene TRBJ1-1; 7 bases are shared with TRBD1. This CDR3 contains 11 residues. Germline V lookup: CDR1 GTSNPN, CDR2 SVGIG (reference sequence). The CDR3 DNA is TGTGCTCTACAGGGGTTCACTGAAGCTTTCTTT. Translating it yields CALQGFTEAFF. Complete variable domain (other parts from reference TRBV30 and TRBJ1-1): SQTIHQWPATLVQPVGSPLSLECTVEGTSNPNLYWYRQAAGRGLQLLFYSVGIGQISSEVPQNLSASRPQDRQFILSSKKLLLSDSGFYLCALQGFTEAFFGQGTRLTVV.

The chain links TRBV10-1 to TRBJ1-4; maybe TRBD1 (5 bases). This CDR3 spans 17 amino acids. Germline CDR1 and CDR2: WNHNN and SYGVQD (reference sequence). Between the trimmed V and J ends, which lost 8 bases and 0 bases, there was a span of 19 bases. The CDR3 reads CASPRGRAPATNEKLFF. In nucleotides, the CDR3 is TGCGCCAGCCCGAGGGGCAGAGCCCCTGCAACTAATGAAAAACTGTTTTTT.

This chain joins TRBV27 and TRBJ1-1, with D perhaps TRBD1 (5 bases). This CDR3 comprises 14 residues. Trimming cost V 5 bases and J 6 bases, with 16 bases left between them. CDR1 and CDR2 (germline): MNHEY, SMNVEV (reference sequence). In DNA, the CDR3 is TGTGCCAGCAGTAGCAGGGTTCCGGCAGCTGAAGCTTTCTTT. This translates into CASSSRVPAAEAFF.

The CDR3 DNA reads as TGCGCCAGCAGCCCCCGGGGGGTAAACACTGAAGCTTTCTTT. This sequence encodes CASSPRGVNTEAFF. V is TRBV5-1 and J is TRBJ1-1, with D tentatively TRBD1 (5 bases). CDR1 and CDR2 (germline): SGHRS, YFSETQ. The ends were cut back, 4 bases at V and 2 bases at J, with 12 bases in the middle. The CDR3 runs 14 residues.

The J gene is TRBJ1-3, the V gene TRBV28, with TRBD1 matching over 8 bases. Per the germline V gene, CDR1 is MDHEN and CDR2 is SYDVKM. V lost 2 bases and J lost 7; bases outside the gene matches: 10. The CDR3 totals 16 residues. The DNA for the CDR3 is TGTGCCAGCAGTTTAACCCTTGGGACAGGCTGGAACACCATATATTTT. It translates to CASSLTLGTGWNTIYF.

Only one count was recorded for this clone. The V call is TRBV10-1, the J call TRBJ2-5; 12 positions agree with TRBD1. The germline V gene has CDR1 WNHNN and CDR2 SYGVQD (reference sequence). The CDR3 consists of 15 residues. V lost 2 bases to trimming and J lost 3 bases; unmatched junction nucleotides: 1. The CDR3 protein is CASSEGTGGKETQYF. The CDR3 nucleotides read TGCGCCAGCAGTGAGGGGACAGGGGGCAAAGAGACCCAGTACTTC.

The V call is TRBV12-5, the J call TRBJ2-2; TRBD2 matches at 8 bases. The germline V gene encodes CDR1 LGHNT and CDR2 FRNRAP. The CDR3 is 16 residues long. J lost 0 bases, V lost 3 bases, and 3 bases had no gene match. Here the CDR3 reads CASGFGSGANTGELFF. The CDR3 DNA reads TGTGCTAGTGGTTTTGGTAGCGGGGCGAACACCGGGGAGCTGTTTTTT.

The chain combines TRBV6-6 with TRBJ1-5; D remains ambiguous. V was pared by 5 bases and J by 10 bases, with 15 bases between. The CDR3 totals 13 residues. In germline, CDR1 is MNHNY, CDR2 SVGAGI (reference sequence). CDR3 in DNA: TGTGCCAGCAGTCCCCAGGAGAATCGACCCCAGCATTTT. It is translated as CASSPQENRPQHF.

This chain uses TRBV7-8 with TRBJ2-1; 10 bases are a match to TRBD2. Germline CDR1 reads SGHVS; CDR2 reads FQNEAQ. V shed 1 base, J shed 10 bases, and the junction held 7 bases outside the gene matches. This CDR3 region has 15 residues. CDR3 DNA sequence: TGTGCCAGCAGCTTAGGCTACCTAGCGGGAGAAGAGCAGTTCTTC. Protein: CASSLGYLAGEEQFF.

The chain couples TRBV28 to TRBJ2-7, with 7 bases that match TRBD2. Trimming cost V 6 bases and J 1 base; bases outside gene matches: 6. The CDR3 extends over 14 amino acids. In germline, CDR1 is MDHEN, CDR2 SYDVKM. For the CDR3, the DNA is TGTGCCAGCAGAAAAGCGGGACGGTCCTACGAGCAGTACTTC. It encodes CASRKAGRSYEQYF. Complete variable domain (other parts from reference TRBV28 and TRBJ2-7): DVKVTQSSRYLVKRTGEKVFLECVQDMDHENMFWYRQDPGLGLRLIYFSYDVKMKEKGDIPEGYSVSREKKERFSLILESASTNQTSMYLCASRKAGRSYEQYFGPGTRLTVT.

This clone was seen once. The chain couples TRBV29-1 to TRBJ2-1, with 7 bases fitting TRBD2. The CDR3 loop spans 14 amino acids. The germline V gene has CDR1 SQVTM and CDR2 ANQGSEA. Trimming removed 3 bases from V and 7 bases from J; junction bases left unmatched: 9. This CDR3 is CSVEGGSGWNEQFF. The CDR3 nucleotides read TGCAGCGTTGAGGGGGGGAGCGGGTGGAATGAGCAGTTCTTC.

The V gene is TRBV9, the J gene TRBJ1-1, with TRBD1 matching 9 bases. The CDR3 length is 15 residues. Unmatched junction bases numbered 9, after V lost 1 base and J lost 8 bases. Germline-derived CDR1 and CDR2 are SGDLS and YYNGEE. The CDR3 region has the DNA TGTGCCAGCAGCGTACTTCCGGGACAGGGCGCAGAAGCTTTCTTT. Its protein product is CASSVLPGQGAEAFF.

A single count supports this clone. V and J are TRBV5-1 and TRBJ2-2; no clear D gene. This CDR3 comprises 14 residues. Germline CDR1 reads SGHRS; CDR2 reads YFSETQ. V lost 5 bases and J lost 0, with 8 bases in between. The CDR3 DNA reads as TGCGCCAGCAGAGGGCTACCGAACACCGGGGAGCTGTTTTTT. Its protein product is CASRGLPNTGELFF. The full variable domain, rest sourced from reference TRBV5-1 and TRBJ2-2, is KAGVTQTPRYLIKTRGQQVTLSCSPISGHRSVSWYQQTPGQGLQFLFEYFSETQRNKGNFPGRFSGRQFSNSRSEMNVSTLELGDSALYLCASRGLPNTGELFFGEGSRLTVL.

The V gene is TRBV7-2, the J gene TRBJ1-5, with D possibly being TRBD1 (5 bases). The V gene lost 2 bases and the J gene lost 9 bases, with 23 bases spanning the gap. The CDR3 is made up of 17 amino acids. CDR1 SGHTA and CDR2 FQGNSA come from the germline V gene. The CDR3 reads CASSLSTTTGLKGPQHF. CDR3 bases: TGTGCCAGCAGCTTATCAACGACGACGGGGCTTAAGGGGCCCCAGCATTTT.

The chain has TRBV6-1 and TRBJ2-2, with TRBD2 identical over 7 bases. The V gene end was trimmed by 8 bases and the J gene end by 5 bases; junction bases not matched to a gene: 8. The CDR3 is 14 amino acids. Germline loops: CDR1 MNHNS, CDR2 SASEGT. CDR3 sequence reads: CASPREVQTGELFF. DNA of the CDR3: TGTGCCAGCCCCCGGGAGGTTCAAACCGGGGAGCTGTTTTTT.

The chain uses TRBV19 and TRBJ2-3, with 8 bases that match TRBD1. Germline V lookup: CDR1 LNHDA, CDR2 SQIVND (reference sequence). The CDR3 extends over 13 amino acids. The V and J ends lost 6 bases and 2 bases, in that order; junction bases with no gene match: 1. CDR3 DNA: TGTGCCAGTAGGGACAGGGTCACAGATACGCAGTATTTT. It is translated as CASRDRVTDTQYF.